Presented here are 25 T cell receptor beta chains from one specimen sequenced in a study of regulatory T cells in long-lasting Graves disease. Time point given: newly diagnosed GD, antithyroid drugs for less than 3 months. From PBMCs, RNA was extracted and then used to make the TCR library. The TCR beta library used iRepertoire HTBI primers with Arm-PCR amplification of CDR3. TCRdb passed the multiplex PCR reads through MiXCR, listing each CDR3 protein once. The profile covers approximately 390,000 distinct CDR3 sequences, with roughly 15% appearing a single time and around 21% taken by the ten largest. The data also belong to a second study, concerning T cells in Graves' hyperthyroidism and ophthalmopathy.

Source: peripheral blood mononuclear cells (PBMCs), taken at new diagnosis, from a patient treated with antithyroid drugs. The receptors originated from a woman between 18 and 29 years old with Graves disease.

The chain links TRBV5-5 to TRBJ1-3, with D maybe TRBD1 (6 bases). V gave up 2 bases and J gave up 0 bases, with 12 bases separating them. The germline V gene encodes CDR1 SGHKS and CDR2 YYEKEE (reference sequence). This CDR3 is 16 amino acids long. CDR3 region: CASSFEQGLSGNTIYF. As DNA, the CDR3 is TGTGCCAGCAGCTTCGAACAGGGACTCTCTGGAAACACCATATATTTT.

This clonotype was counted only a few times. The chain has TRBV14 and TRBJ2-1; no reliable D call. The CDR3 loop spans 13 amino acids. The V end was cut by 4 bases, the J end by 4 bases, with 8 bases between. Germline V gives CDR1 SGHDN, CDR2 FVKESK. CDR3 coding DNA: TGTGCCAGCAGCCCGGACCCATACAATGAGCAGTTCTTC. This codes for CASSPDPYNEQFF. Variable domain in full (rest from reference TRBV14 and TRBJ2-1): EAGVTQFPSHSVIEKGQTVTLRCDPISGHDNLYWYRRVMGKEIKFLLHFVKESKQDESGMPNNRFLAERTGGTYSTLKVQPAELEDSGVYFCASSPDPYNEQFFGPGTRLTVL.

The sample holds many counts of this clonotype. This chain joins TRBV28 and TRBJ2-7, with 8 bases lining up with TRBD2. Germline lookup yields CDR1 MDHEN and CDR2 SYDVKM. Trimming took 3 bases from V and 3 from J; bases not matched to a gene: 13. This CDR3 region has 17 residues. The CDR3 is CASSFGWTSGRNYEQYF. CDR3 nucleotide sequence: TGTGCCAGCAGTTTTGGGTGGACGAGCGGGAGAAACTACGAGCAGTACTTC. The full variable domain, completed using reference TRBV28 and TRBJ2-7, is DVKVTQSSRYLVKRTGEKVFLECVQDMDHENMFWYRQDPGLGLRLIYFSYDVKMKEKGDIPEGYSVSREKKERFSLILESASTNQTSMYLCASSFGWTSGRNYEQYFGPGTRLTVT.

In its sample, this clonotype was seen many times. This rearrangement joins TRBV5-1 to TRBJ1-1; no clear D gene. CDR1 is SGHRS, CDR2 YFSETQ, per germline. V shed 1 base and J shed 7 bases, with 8 bases lying between them. The CDR3 consists of 12 residues. The CDR3 here is CASSLQLGEAFF. The CDR3 coding sequence is TGCGCCAGCAGCTTGCAACTGGGTGAAGCTTTCTTT.

This clonotype occurred many times. This chain uses TRBV11-2 with TRBJ2-1, with 11 bases lining up with TRBD1. Germline assignment: CDR1 SGHAT and CDR2 FQNNGV. V shed 7 bases, J shed 6 bases, and the junction held 5 bases outside the gene matches. The CDR3 is 14 amino acids. As DNA, the CDR3 is TGTGCCAGCACCGGACAGGGGGCGTTCAATGAGCAGTTCTTC. Translating it yields CASTGQGAFNEQFF.

Concerning this clonotype: One end of the junction does not line up with germline, which may come from a read error. The chain joins TRBV15 to TRBJ2-1; possibly TRBD2 for D (6 bases). CDR3 length: 12 residues. The germline CDR1 and CDR2 sequences are LNHNV and YYDKDF (reference sequence). The CDR3 nucleotides are TGTGCCACCAGCGGAGACGGGAGTGAGCAGTTCTTC. It encodes CATSGDGSEQFF.

This clonotype was recorded a few times. This chain links TRBV10-1 with TRBJ1-5; a possible D gene is TRBD1 (6 bases). The V end was cut by 5 bases, the J end by 6 bases, with 14 bases between. Per the germline V gene, CDR1 is WNHNN and CDR2 is SYGVQD (reference sequence). The CDR3 consists of 14 residues. The CDR3 DNA sequence: TGCGCCAGCAGTCCAACAGGGAATTTTCAGCCCCAGCATTTT. Encoded protein: CASSPTGNFQPQHF.

About this clonotype: A read error may explain this, as a much larger clone is one base away. The rearrangement uses TRBV11-1 and TRBJ2-5; D is tentatively TRBD1 or TRBD2 (5 bases each). This CDR3 has 15 amino acids. Germline V gene sequence: CDR1 SGHAT, CDR2 FQDESV (reference sequence). Between the trimmed V and J ends, which lost 5 bases and 5 bases, there was a span of 18 bases. Here the CDR3 reads CASSLGWDGSETQYF. The CDR3 bases are TGTGCCAGCAGCCTCGGGTGGGACGGAAGTGAGACCCAGTACTTC.

This clonotype was found many times. This sequence joins TRBV28 and TRBJ2-3; D not resolved. The germline V gene encodes CDR1 MDHEN and CDR2 SYDVKM. Trimming left V 3 bases short and J 6 bases short, with 10 bases between. This CDR3 has 13 residues. CDR3 bases: TGTGCCAGCAGTTTCCCGGAGTCCGATACGCAGTATTTT. Protein sequence: CASSFPESDTQYF.

The chain links TRBV25-1 to TRBJ1-1; D might be TRBD1 (5 bases). CDR3 length: 14 residues. Germline assignment: CDR1 MGHDK and CDR2 SYGVNS. V lost 6 bases, J lost 2 bases, and 13 bases lay in between. The DNA for the CDR3 is TGTGCCAGCAGAGGTGGGGGGAGTAACACTGAAGCTTTCTTT. Amino acid sequence: CASRGGGSNTEAFF.

This clonotype was counted many times. The chain couples TRBV19 to TRBJ2-5; 9 positions match TRBD2. The ends lost 5 bases at V and 2 bases at J; junction bases unmatched: 15. Germline values: CDR1 LNHDA, CDR2 SQIVND (reference sequence). CDR3 length: 18 residues. In DNA, the CDR3 is TGTGCCAGTAGTCCAATAGCCGGGACTAGCCGTTTTCAAGAGACCCAGTACTTC. Translation gives CASSPIAGTSRFQETQYF.

This clonotype has a handful of counts. V usage is TRBV7-3 and J usage is TRBJ2-3, with D possibly being TRBD2 (6 bases). CDR1 and CDR2 (germline): SGHTA, FQGTGA. With 5 bases removed from V and 0 bases from J, the gap between germline ends came to 15 bases. CDR3 length: 16 amino acids. The CDR3 is CASSPFGGMSTDTQYF. The CDR3 DNA is TGTGCCAGCAGCCCTTTTGGAGGGATGAGCACAGATACGCAGTATTTT.

Remarks on this clonotype: Just one base apart from a much larger clone, this may be a read error. V is TRBV28 and J is TRBJ1-1; D not resolved. Germline assignment: CDR1 MDHEN and CDR2 SYDVKM. The length of the CDR3 is 13 residues. V was shortened by 1 base and J by 7 bases, with 10 bases between the two germline ends. CDR3 coding DNA: TGTGCCAGCAGTTTATTCGGTACAAGTGAAGCTTTCTTT. It codes for CASSLFGTSEAFF.

The sample holds a few counts of this clonotype. The chain combines TRBV9 with TRBJ2-1, with 13 bases fitting TRBD2. The CDR3 has 15 residues. The V and J ends lost 3 bases and 9 bases, in that order; junction bases with no gene match: 6. CDR1 is SGDLS, CDR2 YYNGEE, per germline. In nucleotides, the CDR3 is TGTGCCAGCAGCGCCGGACTAGCGGGAGTTGTTGAGCAGTTCTTC. It is translated as CASSAGLAGVVEQFF.

This clonotype was observed a few times. J is TRBJ2-7 and V is TRBV7-2, with a possible D match to TRBD2 (7 bases). CDR1 SGHTA and CDR2 FQGNSA come from the germline V gene. The CDR3 sequence is 18 residues long. With 2 bases removed from V and 4 bases from J, the gap between germline ends came to 24 bases. In nucleotides, the CDR3 is TGTGCCAGCAGCTTACGACGGGGGGCCACCACGCAGGGATACGAGCAGTACTTC. Translation: CASSLRRGATTQGYEQYF.

This clonotype was recorded many times. The J gene is TRBJ1-2, the V gene TRBV20-1; 7 bases agree with TRBD1. The V and J ends lost 5 bases and 8 bases, in that order; junction bases with no gene match: 8. Germline CDR1 and CDR2: DFQATT and SNEGSKA (reference sequence). The CDR3 extends over 12 amino acids. CDR3 coding DNA: TGCAGTGCTCCCGGGACAGAAGGCGGCTACACCTTC. This encodes CSAPGTEGGYTF.

The chain couples TRBV5-1 to TRBJ1-4; 11 nucleotides agree with TRBD1. This CDR3 region has 17 residues. The V gene's germline CDR1 is SGHRS and CDR2 YFSETQ. Losses at the gene ends were 3 bases for V and 4 bases for J; bases not matched to a gene: 8. CDR3 in amino acids: CASSSDRGLLGNEKLFF. For the CDR3, the DNA is TGCGCCAGCAGCTCGGACAGGGGGCTTTTGGGTAATGAAAAACTGTTTTTT.

This clonotype occurred many times. The chain combines TRBV6-5 with TRBJ2-2; possible D gene TRBD1, 5 bases. This CDR3 comprises 15 residues. CDR1 is MNHEY and CDR2 is SVGAGI in the germline V gene. V lost 0 bases, J lost 3 bases, and 8 bases lay in between. CDR3 nucleotide sequence: TGTGCCAGCAGTTACTCGGCAGGGCACACCGGGGAGCTGTTTTTT. The encoded protein is CASSYSAGHTGELFF.

This clonotype was seen just once. A single base separates this from a much larger clone, so it may be a read error. The genes are TRBV2 and TRBJ2-1; no firm D call. CDR1 and CDR2 (germline): SNHLY, FYNNEI. The CDR3 has 13 amino acids. CDR3 amino acids: CVSMWTENNEQFF. Written as DNA, the CDR3 is TGTGTCAGCATGTGGACGGAAAACAATGAGCAGTTCTTC. The whole variable domain, remainder taken from reference TRBV2 and TRBJ2-1, is EPEVTQTPSHQVTQMGQEVILRCVPISNHLYFYWYRQILGQKVEFLVSFYNNEISEKSEIFDDQFSVERPDGSNFTLKIRSTKLEDSAMYFCVSMWTENNEQFFGPGTRLTVL.

This clonotype was detected many times. This chain links TRBV28 with TRBJ2-3; possibly TRBD2 for D (6 bases). The CDR3 has 15 amino acids. In germline, CDR1 is MDHEN, CDR2 SYDVKM. Trimming cost V 5 bases and J 0 bases, with 12 bases left between them. This CDR3 is CASSAYSGSTDTQYF. DNA for the CDR3: TGTGCCAGCAGTGCCTATAGCGGAAGCACAGATACGCAGTATTTT.

In its sample, this clonotype was seen many times. The chain couples TRBV5-1 to TRBJ2-5; tentatively, D is TRBD1 (5 bases). Germline CDR1 is SGHRS and CDR2 is YFSETQ. This CDR3 comprises 16 residues. The germline V and J ends were trimmed by 2 bases and 0 bases, with 14 bases remaining between them. CDR3 DNA sequence: TGCGCCAGCAGCTTATGGCAGGGAAACTACCAAGAGACCCAGTACTTC. Encoded protein: CASSLWQGNYQETQYF.

The chain employs TRBV10-2 and TRBJ2-6; 7 nucleotides align to TRBD1. The V gene end was trimmed by 10 bases and the J gene end by 0 bases; junction bases not matched to a gene: 9. CDR3 length equals 16 residues. Germline V gene data show CDR1 as WSHSY and CDR2 as SAAADI. The CDR3 nucleotides read TGCGCCATCTCGGGGACAGACTTCTCTGGGGCCAACGTCCTGACTTTC. Protein: CAISGTDFSGANVLTF.

The genes are TRBV12-3 or TRBV12-4 and TRBJ2-5; maybe TRBD1 (5 bases). Trimming cost V 4 bases and J 4 bases, with 10 bases left between them. This CDR3 region has 13 residues. The chain's CDR3 is CASSYAQVETQYF. In nucleotides, the CDR3 is TGTGCCAGCAGTTACGCACAGGTAGAGACCCAGTACTTC.

This clonotype was seen at least ten times. The chain carries TRBV6-1 and TRBJ2-2, with 7 bases that match TRBD1. The V and J ends lost 6 bases and 1 base, in that order; junction bases with no gene match: 5. The CDR3 totals 15 residues. In germline, CDR1 is MNHNS, CDR2 SASEGT. The CDR3 region is CASSDRVENTGELFF. DNA of the CDR3: TGTGCCAGCAGCGACAGGGTGGAGAACACCGGGGAGCTGTTTTTT.

This clonotype was observed at least ten times. This chain joins TRBV6-1 and TRBJ1-2, with 7 bases identical to TRBD1. There are 13 residues in the CDR3. CDR1 is MNHNS and CDR2 is SASEGT in the germline V gene. The V and J ends lost 7 bases and 5 bases, in that order; junction bases with no gene match: 7. CDR3 residues: CASTSDRTYGYTF. The CDR3 nucleotides read TGTGCCAGCACCTCGGACAGGACGTATGGCTACACCTTC.